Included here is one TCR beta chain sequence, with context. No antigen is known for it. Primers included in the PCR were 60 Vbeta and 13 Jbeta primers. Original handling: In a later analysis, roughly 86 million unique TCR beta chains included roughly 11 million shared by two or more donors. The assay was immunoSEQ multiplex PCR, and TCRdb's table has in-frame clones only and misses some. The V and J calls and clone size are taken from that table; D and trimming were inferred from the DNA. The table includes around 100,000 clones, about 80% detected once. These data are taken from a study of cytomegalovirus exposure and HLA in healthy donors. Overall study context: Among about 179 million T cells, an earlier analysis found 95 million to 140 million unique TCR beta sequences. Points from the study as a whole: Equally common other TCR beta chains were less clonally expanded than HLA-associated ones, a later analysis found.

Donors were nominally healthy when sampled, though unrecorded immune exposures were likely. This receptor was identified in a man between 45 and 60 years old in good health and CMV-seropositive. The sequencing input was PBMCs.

The CDR3 coding sequence is TGTGCCAGCAGCCCCCCTTCTGACTGGGATGAGCAGTTCTTC. As protein: CASSPPSDWDEQFF. This chain connects TRBV13 to TRBJ2-1; D gene unclear. The CDR3 runs 14 residues. Germline lookup yields CDR1 PRHDT and CDR2 FYEKMQ (reference sequence). The germline V and J ends were trimmed by 5 bases and 8 bases, with 16 bases remaining between them.